This record covers a single T cell receptor (beta chain). For TCR beta, libraries came from iRepertoire HTBI primers and Arm-PCR of CDR3 regions. MiXCR, applied by TCRdb to the multiplex PCR reads, yields one record per CDR3 protein. The data show some 340,000 distinct CDR3 sequences, approximately 23% seen once. This sample was taken from a study of regulatory T cells in long-lasting Graves disease. Time point in this sample: persistent/refractory GD, antithyroid drugs over 5 years with positive TRAb. With RNA extracted from PBMCs as input, the TCR library was made. This CDR3 region has 16 residues. Trimming took off 0 bases at V and 3 bases at J, with 15 bases between the two ends. The germline CDR1 and CDR2 sequences are SEHNR and FQNEAQ (reference sequence).

The chain carries TRBV7-9 and TRBJ2-7; weak D call: TRBD1 (5 bases). Sequenced here: peripheral blood mononuclear cells (PBMCs), sampled when the disease was refractory, from a patient treated with antithyroid drugs. This receptor was identified in a woman between 40 and 50 years old with Graves disease. CDR3 sequence reads: CASSLARGLSHYEQYF. CDR3 nucleotides: TGTGCCAGCAGCTTAGCTAGGGGTCTTTCCCACTACGAGCAGTACTTC.